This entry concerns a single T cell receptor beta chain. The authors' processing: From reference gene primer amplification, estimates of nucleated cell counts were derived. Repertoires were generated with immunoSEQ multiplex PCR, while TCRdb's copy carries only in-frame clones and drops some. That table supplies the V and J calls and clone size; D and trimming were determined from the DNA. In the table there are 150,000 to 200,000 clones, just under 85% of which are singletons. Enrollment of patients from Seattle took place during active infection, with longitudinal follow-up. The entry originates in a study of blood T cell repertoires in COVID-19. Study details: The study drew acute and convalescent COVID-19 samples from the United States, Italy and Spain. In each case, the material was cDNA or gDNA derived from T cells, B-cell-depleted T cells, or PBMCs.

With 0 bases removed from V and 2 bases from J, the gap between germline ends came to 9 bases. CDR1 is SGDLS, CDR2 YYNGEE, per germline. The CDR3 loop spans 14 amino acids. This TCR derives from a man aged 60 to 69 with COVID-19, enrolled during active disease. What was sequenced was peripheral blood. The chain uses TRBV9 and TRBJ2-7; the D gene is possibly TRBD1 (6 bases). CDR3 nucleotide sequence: TGTGCCAGCAGCGTAGGGGGGACACCCTACGAGCAGTACTTC. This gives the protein CASSVGGTPYEQYF. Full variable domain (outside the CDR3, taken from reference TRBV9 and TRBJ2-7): DSGVTQTPKHLITATGQRVTLRCSPRSGDLSVYWYQQSLDQGLQFLIQYYNGEERAKGNILERFSAQQFPDLHSELNLSSLELGDSALYFCASSVGGTPYEQYFGPGTRLTVT.